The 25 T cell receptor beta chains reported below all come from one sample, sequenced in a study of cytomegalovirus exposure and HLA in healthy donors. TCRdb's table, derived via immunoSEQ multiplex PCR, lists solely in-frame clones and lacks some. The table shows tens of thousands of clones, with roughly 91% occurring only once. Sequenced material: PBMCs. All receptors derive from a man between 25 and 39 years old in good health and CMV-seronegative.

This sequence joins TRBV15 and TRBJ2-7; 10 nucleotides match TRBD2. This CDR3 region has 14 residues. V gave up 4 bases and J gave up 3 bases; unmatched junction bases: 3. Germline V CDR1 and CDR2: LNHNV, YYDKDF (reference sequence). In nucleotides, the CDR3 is TGTGCCACCAGCACATCTAGCGGGAGCTACGAGCAGTACTTC. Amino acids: CATSTSSGSYEQYF.

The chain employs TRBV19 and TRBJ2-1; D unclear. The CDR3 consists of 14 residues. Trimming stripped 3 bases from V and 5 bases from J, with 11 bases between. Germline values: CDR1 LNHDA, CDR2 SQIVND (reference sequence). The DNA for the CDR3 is TGTGCCAGTAGTATTTTAGCCAGAAACAATGAGCAGTTCTTC. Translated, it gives CASSILARNNEQFF.

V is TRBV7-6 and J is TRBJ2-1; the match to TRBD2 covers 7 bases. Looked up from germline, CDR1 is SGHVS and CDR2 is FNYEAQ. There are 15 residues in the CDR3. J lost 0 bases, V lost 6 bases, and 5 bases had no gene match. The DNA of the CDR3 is TGTGCCAGCAGTTCCGGGACTATCTCCTACAATGAGCAGTTCTTC. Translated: CASSSGTISYNEQFF.

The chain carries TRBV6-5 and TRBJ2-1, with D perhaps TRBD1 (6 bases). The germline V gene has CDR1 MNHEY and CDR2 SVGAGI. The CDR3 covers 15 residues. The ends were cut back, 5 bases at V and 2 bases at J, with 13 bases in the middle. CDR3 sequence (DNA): TGTGCCAGCAGTCTACAGGGTAAGGCCTACAATGAGCAGTTCTTC. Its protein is CASSLQGKAYNEQFF.

CDR3 sequence: CASSVGSGSINEQFF. The CDR3 bases are TGTGCCAGCAGCGTAGGAAGCGGGAGTATCAATGAGCAGTTCTTC. This sequence joins TRBV9 and TRBJ2-1, with TRBD2 identical over 8 bases. The CDR3 sequence is 15 residues long. The trim removed 0 bases at V and 6 bases at J, leaving 5 bases unmatched. Germline lookup yields CDR1 SGDLS and CDR2 YYNGEE.

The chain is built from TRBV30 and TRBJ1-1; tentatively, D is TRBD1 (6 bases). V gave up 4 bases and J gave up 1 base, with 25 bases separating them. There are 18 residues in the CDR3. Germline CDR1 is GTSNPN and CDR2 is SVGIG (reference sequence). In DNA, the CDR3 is TGTGCCTGGACTCAAATCACTCTGGACAGCCGGTCGAACACTGAAGCTTTCTTT. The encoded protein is CAWTQITLDSRSNTEAFF.

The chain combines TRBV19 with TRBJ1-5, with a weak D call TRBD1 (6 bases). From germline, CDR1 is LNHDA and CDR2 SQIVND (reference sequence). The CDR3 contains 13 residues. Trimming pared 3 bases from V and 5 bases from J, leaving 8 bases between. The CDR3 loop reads CASSISGDQPQHF. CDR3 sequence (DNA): TGTGCCAGTAGTATTTCAGGGGATCAGCCCCAGCATTTT.

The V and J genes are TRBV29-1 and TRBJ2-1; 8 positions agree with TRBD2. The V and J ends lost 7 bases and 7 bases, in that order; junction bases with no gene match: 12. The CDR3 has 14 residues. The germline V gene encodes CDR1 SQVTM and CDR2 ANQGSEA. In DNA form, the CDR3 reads TGCAGCGGACAATCCAGCGGGAGTACTAATGAGCAGTTCTTC. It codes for CSGQSSGSTNEQFF.

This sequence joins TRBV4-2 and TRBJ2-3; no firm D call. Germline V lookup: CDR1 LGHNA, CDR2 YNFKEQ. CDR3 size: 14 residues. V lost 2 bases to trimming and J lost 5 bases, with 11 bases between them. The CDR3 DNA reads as TGTGCCAGCAGCCAAAACCTAGGCGTAGATACGCAGTATTTT. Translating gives CASSQNLGVDTQYF.

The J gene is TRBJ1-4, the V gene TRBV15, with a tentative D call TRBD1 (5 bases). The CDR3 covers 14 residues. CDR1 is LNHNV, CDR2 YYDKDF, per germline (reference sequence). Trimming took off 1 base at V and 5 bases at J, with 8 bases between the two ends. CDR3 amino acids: CATSRGGVNEKLFF. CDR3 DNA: TGTGCCACCAGCAGAGGGGGGGTAAATGAAAAACTGTTTTTT. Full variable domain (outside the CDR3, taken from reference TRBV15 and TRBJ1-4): DAMVIQNPRYQVTQFGKPVTLSCSQTLNHNVMYWYQQKSSQAPKLLFHYYDKDFNNEADTPDNFQSRRPNTSFCFLDIRSPGLGDTAMYLCATSRGGVNEKLFFGSGTQLSVL.

CDR3: CSVTPGLAASYEQYF. In DNA form, the CDR3 reads TGCAGCGTTACCCCGGGACTAGCGGCCTCCTACGAGCAGTACTTC. The V call is TRBV29-1, the J call TRBJ2-7; 11 bases fit TRBD2. From germline, CDR1 is SQVTM and CDR2 ANQGSEA. The length of the CDR3 is 15 residues. V trimming: 5 bases; J trimming: 0 bases; junction bases outside the gene matches: 6.

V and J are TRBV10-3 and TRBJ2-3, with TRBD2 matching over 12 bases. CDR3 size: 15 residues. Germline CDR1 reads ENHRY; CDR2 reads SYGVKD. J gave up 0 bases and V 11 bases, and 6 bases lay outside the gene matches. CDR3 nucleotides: TGTGCCTCCGGACTAGCGGGGAGGAGCACAGATACGCAGTATTTT. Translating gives CASGLAGRSTDTQYF.

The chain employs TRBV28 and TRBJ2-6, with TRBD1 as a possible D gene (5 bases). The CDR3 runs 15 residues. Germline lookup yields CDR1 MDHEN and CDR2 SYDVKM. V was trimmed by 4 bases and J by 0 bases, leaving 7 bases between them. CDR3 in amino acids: CASSSQGSGANVLTF. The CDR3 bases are TGTGCCAGCAGTTCTCAGGGCTCTGGGGCCAACGTCCTGACTTTC.

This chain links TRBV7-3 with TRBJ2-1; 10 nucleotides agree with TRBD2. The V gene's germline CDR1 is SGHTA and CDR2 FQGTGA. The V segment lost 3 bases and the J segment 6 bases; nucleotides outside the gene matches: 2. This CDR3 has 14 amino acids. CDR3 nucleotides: TGTGCCAGCAGCTTCCAGCGGGAGGGCAATGAGCAGTTCTTC. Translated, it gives CASSFQREGNEQFF. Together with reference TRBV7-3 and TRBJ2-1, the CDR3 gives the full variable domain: GAGVSQTPSNKVTEKGKYVELRCDPISGHTALYWYRQSLGQGPEFLIYFQGTGAADDSGLPNDRFFAVRPEGSVSTLKIQRTERGDSAVYLCASSFQREGNEQFFGPGTRLTVL.

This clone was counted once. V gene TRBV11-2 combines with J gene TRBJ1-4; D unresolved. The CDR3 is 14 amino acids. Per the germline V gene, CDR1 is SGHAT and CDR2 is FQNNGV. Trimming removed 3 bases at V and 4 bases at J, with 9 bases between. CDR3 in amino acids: CASSFYGNNEKLFF. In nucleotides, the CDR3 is TGTGCCAGCAGCTTCTACGGGAATAATGAAAAACTGTTTTTT.

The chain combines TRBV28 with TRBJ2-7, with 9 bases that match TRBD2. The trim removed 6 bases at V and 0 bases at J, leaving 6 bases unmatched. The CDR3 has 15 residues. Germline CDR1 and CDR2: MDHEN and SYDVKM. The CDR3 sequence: CASRPTSGSSYEQYF. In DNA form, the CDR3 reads TGTGCCAGCAGACCGACTAGCGGATCCTCCTACGAGCAGTACTTC.

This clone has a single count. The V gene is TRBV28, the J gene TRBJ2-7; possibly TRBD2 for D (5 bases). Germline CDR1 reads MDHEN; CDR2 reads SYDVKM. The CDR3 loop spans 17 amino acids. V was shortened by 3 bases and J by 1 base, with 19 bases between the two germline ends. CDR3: CASSFPSYRTPSYEQYF. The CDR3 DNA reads TGTGCCAGCAGTTTTCCTAGCTACAGAACTCCTTCCTACGAGCAGTACTTC.

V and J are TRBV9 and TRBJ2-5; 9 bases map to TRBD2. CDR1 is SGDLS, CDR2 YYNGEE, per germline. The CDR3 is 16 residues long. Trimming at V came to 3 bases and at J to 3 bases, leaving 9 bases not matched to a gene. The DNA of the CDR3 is TGTGCCAGCAGCGCCCCGTTAGCTAGCGGGGAAGAGACCCAGTACTTC. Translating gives CASSAPLASGEETQYF.

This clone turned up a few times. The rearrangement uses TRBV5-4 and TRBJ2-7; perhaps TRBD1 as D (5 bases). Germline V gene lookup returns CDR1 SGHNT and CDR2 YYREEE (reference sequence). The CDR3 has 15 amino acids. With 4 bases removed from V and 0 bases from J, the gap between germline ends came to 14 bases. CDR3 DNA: TGTGCCAGCAGCCAAGACAGAGCCAACTCCTACGAGCAGTACTTC. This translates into CASSQDRANSYEQYF.

The CDR3 nucleotides read TGCGCCAGCAGCGAGCGGGGGTCGGGAGATACGCAGTATTTT. Translated, it gives CASSERGSGDTQYF. V gene TRBV10-1 combines with J gene TRBJ2-3, with 8 bases lining up with TRBD2. Germline V gives CDR1 WNHNN, CDR2 SYGVQD (reference sequence). With 6 bases clipped from V and 5 bases from J, the junction kept 7 bases outside the gene matches. The CDR3 sequence is 14 residues long.

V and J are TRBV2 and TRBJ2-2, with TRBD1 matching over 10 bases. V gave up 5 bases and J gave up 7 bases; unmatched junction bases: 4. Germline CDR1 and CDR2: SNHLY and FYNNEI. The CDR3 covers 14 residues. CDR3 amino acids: CASSRQGAGGELFF. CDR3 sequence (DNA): TGTGCCAGCAGTCGACAGGGGGCTGGCGGGGAGCTGTTTTTT.

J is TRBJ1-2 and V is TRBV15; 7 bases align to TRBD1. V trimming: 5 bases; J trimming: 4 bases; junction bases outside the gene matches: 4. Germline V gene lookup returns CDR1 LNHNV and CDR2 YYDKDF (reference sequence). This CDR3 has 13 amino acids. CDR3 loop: CATSPGQAYGYTF. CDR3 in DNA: TGTGCCACCAGCCCCGGACAGGCCTATGGCTACACCTTC.

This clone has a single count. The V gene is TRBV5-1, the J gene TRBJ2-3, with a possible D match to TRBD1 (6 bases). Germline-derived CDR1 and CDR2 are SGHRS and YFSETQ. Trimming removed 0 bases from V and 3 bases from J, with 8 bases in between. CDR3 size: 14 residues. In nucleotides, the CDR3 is TGCGCCAGCAGCTTGGCCGACAGGACAGATACGCAGTATTTT. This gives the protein CASSLADRTDTQYF.

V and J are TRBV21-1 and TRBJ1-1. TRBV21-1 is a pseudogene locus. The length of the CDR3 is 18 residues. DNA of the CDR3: TGTGCCAGCAGCCCAAATAGGAAGGTGGAGATGGGGGGCACTGAAGCTTTCTTT. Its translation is CASSPNRKVEMGGTEAFF.

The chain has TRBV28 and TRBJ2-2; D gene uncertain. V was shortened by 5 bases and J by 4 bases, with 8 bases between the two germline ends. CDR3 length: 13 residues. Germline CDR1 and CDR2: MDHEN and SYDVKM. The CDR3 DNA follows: TGTGCCAGCAGTACGCGTCGCACCGGGGAGCTGTTTTTT. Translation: CASSTRRTGELFF.